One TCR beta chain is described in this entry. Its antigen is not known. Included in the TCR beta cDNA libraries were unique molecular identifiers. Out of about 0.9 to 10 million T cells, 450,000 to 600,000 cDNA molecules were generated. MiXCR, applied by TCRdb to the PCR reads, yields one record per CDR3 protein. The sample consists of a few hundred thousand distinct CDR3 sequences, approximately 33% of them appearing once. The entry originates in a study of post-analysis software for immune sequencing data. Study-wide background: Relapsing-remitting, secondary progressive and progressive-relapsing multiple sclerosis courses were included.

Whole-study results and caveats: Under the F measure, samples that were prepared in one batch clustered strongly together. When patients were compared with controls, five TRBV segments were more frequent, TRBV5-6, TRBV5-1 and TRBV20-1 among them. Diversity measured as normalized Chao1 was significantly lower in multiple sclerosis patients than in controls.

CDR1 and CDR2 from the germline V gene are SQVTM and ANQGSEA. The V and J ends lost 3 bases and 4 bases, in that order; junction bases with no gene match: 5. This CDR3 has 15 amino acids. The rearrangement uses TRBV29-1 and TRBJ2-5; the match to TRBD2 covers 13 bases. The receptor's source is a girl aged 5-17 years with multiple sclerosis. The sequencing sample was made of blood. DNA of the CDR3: TGCAGCGTTGAGGGGACTAGCGGGGCCCCAGAGACCCAGTACTTC. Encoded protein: CSVEGTSGAPETQYF.